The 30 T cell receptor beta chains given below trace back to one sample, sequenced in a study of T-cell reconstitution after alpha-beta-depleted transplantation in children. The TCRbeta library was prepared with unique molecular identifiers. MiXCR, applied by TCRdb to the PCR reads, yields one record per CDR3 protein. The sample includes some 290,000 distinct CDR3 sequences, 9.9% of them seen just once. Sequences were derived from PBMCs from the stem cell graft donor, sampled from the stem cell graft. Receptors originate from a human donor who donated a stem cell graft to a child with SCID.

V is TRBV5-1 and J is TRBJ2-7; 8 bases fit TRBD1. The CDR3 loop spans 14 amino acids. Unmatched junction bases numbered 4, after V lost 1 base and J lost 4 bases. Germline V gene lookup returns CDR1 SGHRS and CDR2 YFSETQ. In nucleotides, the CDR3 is TGCGCCAGCAGCTTGAGGACAGGGATTTACGAGCAGTACTTC. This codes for CASSLRTGIYEQYF.

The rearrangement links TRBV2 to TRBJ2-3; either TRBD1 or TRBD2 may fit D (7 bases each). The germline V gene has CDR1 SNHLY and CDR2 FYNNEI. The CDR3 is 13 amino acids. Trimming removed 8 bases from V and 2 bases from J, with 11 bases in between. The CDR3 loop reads CASQGGHTDTQYF. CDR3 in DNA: TGTGCCAGCCAGGGGGGGCACACAGATACGCAGTATTTT.

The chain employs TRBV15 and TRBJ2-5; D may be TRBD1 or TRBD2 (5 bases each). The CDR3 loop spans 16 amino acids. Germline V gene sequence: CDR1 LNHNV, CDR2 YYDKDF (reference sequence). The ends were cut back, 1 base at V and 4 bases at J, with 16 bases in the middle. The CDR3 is CATSRVSGLGAETQYF. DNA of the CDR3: TGTGCCACCAGCAGAGTATCGGGCCTCGGGGCAGAGACCCAGTACTTC.

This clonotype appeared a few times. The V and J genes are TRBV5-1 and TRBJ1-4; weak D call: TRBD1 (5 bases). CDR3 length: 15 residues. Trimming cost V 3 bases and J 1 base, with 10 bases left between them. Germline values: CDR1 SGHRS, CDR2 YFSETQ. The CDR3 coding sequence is TGCGCCAGCAGCTGGGTCCAGGGAACTAATGAAAAACTGTTTTTT. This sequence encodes CASSWVQGTNEKLFF.

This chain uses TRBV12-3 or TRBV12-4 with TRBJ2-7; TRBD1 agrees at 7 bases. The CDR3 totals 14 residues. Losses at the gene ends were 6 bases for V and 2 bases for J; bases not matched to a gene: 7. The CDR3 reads CASSRDRVAYEQYF. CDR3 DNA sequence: TGTGCCAGCAGCCGCGACAGGGTAGCCTACGAGCAGTACTTC.

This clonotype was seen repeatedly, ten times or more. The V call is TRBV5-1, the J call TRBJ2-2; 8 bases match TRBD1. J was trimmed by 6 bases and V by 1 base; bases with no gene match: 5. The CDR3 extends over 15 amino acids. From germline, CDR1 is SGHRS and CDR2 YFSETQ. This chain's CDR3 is CASSLQGARSGELFF. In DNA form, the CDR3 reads TGCGCCAGCAGCTTGCAGGGGGCGCGATCCGGGGAGCTGTTTTTT.

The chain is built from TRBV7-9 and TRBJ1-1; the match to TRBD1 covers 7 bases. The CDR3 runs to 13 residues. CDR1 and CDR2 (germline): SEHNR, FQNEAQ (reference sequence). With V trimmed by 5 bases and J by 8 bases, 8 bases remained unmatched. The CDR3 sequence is CASSVTGPPEAFF. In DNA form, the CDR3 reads TGTGCCAGCAGCGTGACAGGGCCCCCCGAAGCTTTCTTT.

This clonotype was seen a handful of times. CDR3 amino acids: CASSPFATNEKLFF. In DNA, the CDR3 is TGTGCCAGCAGCCCTTTTGCAACTAATGAAAAACTGTTTTTT. This chain uses TRBV12-3 or TRBV12-4 with TRBJ1-4, with D uncertain. The length of the CDR3 is 14 residues. V gave up 6 bases and J gave up 0 bases, with 8 bases separating them.

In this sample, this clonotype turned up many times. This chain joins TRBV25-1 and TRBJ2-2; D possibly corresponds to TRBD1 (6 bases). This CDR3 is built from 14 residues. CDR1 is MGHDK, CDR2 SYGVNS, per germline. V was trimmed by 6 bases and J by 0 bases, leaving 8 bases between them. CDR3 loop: CASRGQSNTGELFF. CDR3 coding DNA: TGTGCCAGCAGAGGACAGTCGAACACCGGGGAGCTGTTTTTT. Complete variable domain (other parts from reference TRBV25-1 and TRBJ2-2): EADIYQTPRYLVIGTGKKITLECSQTMGHDKMYWYQQDPGMELHLIHYSYGVNSTEKGDLSSESTVSRIRTEHFPLTLESARPSHTSQYLCASRGQSNTGELFFGEGSRLTVL.

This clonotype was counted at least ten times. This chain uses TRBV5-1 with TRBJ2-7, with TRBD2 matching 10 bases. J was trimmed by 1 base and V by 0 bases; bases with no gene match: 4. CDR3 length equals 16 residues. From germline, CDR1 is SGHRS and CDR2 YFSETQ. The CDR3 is CASSLEGTSDSYEQYF. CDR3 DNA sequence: TGCGCCAGCAGCTTGGAGGGGACTAGCGATTCCTACGAGCAGTACTTC.

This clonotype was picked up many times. The CDR3: CASRPTGIRSGNYGYTF. The DNA for the CDR3 is TGTGCCAGCAGACCCACAGGGATACGTAGCGGGAACTATGGCTACACCTTC. This chain connects TRBV6-1 to TRBJ1-2; perhaps TRBD1 as D (6 bases). V was clipped by 6 bases and J by 2 bases, with 22 bases between them. Germline values: CDR1 MNHNS, CDR2 SASEGT. The length of the CDR3 is 17 residues.

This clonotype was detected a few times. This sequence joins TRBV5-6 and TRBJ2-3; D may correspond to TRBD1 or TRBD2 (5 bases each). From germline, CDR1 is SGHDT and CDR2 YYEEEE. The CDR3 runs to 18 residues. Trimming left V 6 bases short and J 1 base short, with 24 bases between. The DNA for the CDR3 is TGTGCCAGCACCGGGACGGGGCCCCCCAGCATTCGCACAGATACGCAGTATTTT. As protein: CASTGTGPPSIRTDTQYF.

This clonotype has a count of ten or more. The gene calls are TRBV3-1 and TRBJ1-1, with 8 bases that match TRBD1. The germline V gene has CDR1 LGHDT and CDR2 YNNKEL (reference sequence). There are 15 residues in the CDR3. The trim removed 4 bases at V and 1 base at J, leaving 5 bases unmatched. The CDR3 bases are TGTGCCAGCAGCCCCCGACAGGGGACGAACACTGAAGCTTTCTTT. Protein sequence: CASSPRQGTNTEAFF.

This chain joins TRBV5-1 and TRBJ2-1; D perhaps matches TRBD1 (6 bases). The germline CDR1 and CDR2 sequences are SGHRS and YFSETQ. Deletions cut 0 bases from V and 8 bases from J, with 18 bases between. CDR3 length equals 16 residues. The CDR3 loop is CASSLVGVSGVDEQFF. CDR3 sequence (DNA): TGCGCCAGCAGCTTGGTAGGAGTTTCAGGGGTCGATGAGCAGTTCTTC.

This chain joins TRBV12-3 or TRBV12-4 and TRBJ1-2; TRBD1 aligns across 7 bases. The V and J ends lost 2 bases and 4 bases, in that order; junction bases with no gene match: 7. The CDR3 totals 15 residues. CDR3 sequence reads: CASSLNQGGGYGYTF. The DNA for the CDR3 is TGTGCCAGCAGTTTAAACCAGGGGGGAGGCTATGGCTACACCTTC.

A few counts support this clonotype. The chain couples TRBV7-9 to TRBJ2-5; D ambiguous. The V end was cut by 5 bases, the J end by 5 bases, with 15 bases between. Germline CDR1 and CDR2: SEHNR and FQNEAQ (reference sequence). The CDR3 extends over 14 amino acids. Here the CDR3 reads CASSPNGPGETQYF. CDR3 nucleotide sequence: TGTGCCAGCAGCCCCAACGGGCCCGGGGAGACCCAGTACTTC.

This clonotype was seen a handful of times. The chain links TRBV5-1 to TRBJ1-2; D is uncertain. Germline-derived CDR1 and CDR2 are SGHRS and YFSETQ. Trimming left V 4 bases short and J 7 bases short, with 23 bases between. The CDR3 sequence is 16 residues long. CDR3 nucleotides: TGCGCCAGCAGCCTGCAATCTCCACCCTCAGTTGCTGGCTACACCTTC. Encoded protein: CASSLQSPPSVAGYTF.

The CDR3: CSVRTADNYGYTF. The CDR3 region has the DNA TGCAGCGTTCGGACAGCCGATAACTATGGCTACACCTTC. V is TRBV29-1 and J is TRBJ1-2, with D tentatively TRBD1 (6 bases). V was clipped by 5 bases and J by 1 base, with 11 bases between them. Germline CDR1 is SQVTM and CDR2 is ANQGSEA. The CDR3 is 13 residues long.

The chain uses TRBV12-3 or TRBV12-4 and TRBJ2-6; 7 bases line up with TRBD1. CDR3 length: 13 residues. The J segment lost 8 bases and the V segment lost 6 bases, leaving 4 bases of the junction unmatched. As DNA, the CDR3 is TGTGCCAGCAGGAGACAGGGCTCCAACGTCCTGACTTTC. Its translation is CASRRQGSNVLTF.

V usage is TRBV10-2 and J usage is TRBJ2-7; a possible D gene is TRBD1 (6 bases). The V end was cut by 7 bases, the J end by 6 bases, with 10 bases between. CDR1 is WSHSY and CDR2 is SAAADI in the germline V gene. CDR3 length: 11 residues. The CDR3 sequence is CASMGAGEQYF. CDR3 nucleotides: TGCGCCAGCATGGGGGCGGGCGAGCAGTACTTC.

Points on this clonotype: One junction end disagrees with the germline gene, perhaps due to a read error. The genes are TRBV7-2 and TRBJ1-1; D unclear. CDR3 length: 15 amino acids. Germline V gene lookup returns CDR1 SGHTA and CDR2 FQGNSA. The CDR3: CASSLGAALKTEAFF. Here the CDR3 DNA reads TGTGCCAGCAGCTTAGGGGCGGCCTTGAAGACTGAAGCTTTCTTT.

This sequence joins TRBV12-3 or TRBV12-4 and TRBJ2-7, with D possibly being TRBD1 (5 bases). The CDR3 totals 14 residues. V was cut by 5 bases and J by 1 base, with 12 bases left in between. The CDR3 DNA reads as TGTGCCAGCAGTCCGTCGACAGAATCCTACGAGCAGTACTTC. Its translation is CASSPSTESYEQYF.

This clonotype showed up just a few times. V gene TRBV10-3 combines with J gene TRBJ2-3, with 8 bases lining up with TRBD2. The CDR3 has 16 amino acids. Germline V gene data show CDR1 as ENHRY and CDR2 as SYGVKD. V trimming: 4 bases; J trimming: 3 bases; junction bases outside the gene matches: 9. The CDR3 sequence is CAISGGAGAGTDTQYF. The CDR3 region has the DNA TGTGCCATCAGTGGGGGAGCGGGGGCGGGTACAGATACGCAGTATTTT.

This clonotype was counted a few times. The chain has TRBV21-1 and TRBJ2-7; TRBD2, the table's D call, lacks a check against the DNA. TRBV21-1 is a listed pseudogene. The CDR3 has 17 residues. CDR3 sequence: CASSKIGLAGGSYEQYF. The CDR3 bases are TGTGCCAGCAGCAAAATAGGACTAGCGGGGGGGTCCTACGAGCAGTACTTC.

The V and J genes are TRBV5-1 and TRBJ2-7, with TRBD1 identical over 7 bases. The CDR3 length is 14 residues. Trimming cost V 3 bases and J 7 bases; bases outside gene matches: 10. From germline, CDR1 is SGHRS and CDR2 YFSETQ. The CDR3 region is CASSYGTADFEQYF. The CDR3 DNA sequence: TGCGCCAGCAGCTACGGGACAGCCGACTTTGAGCAGTACTTC.

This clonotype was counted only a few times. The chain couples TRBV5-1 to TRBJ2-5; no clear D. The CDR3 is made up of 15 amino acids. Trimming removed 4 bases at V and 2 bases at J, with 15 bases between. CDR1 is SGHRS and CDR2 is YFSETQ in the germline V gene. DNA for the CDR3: TGCGCCAGCAGCCCGACGGGCCTGCCTCAAGAGACCCAGTACTTC. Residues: CASSPTGLPQETQYF.

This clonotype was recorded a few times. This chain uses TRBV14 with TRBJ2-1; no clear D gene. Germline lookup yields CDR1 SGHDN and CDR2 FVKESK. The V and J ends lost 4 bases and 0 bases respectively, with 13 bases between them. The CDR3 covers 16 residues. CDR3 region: CASSPPGLSSYNEQFF. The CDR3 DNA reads TGTGCCAGCAGCCCCCCTGGGTTGAGCTCCTACAATGAGCAGTTCTTC.

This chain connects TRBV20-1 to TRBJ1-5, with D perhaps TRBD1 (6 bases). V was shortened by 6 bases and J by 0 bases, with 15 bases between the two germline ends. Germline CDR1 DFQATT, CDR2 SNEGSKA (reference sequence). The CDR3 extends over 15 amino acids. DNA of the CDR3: TGCAGTGCCTCTCGGACAGATTATAGCAATCAGCCCCAGCATTTT. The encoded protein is CSASRTDYSNQPQHF.

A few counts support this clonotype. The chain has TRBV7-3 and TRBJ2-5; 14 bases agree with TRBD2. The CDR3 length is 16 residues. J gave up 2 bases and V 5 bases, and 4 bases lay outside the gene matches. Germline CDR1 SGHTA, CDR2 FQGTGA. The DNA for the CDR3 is TGTGCCAGCAGCCAAGGGACTAGCGGGGGACAAGAGACCCAGTACTTC. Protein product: CASSQGTSGGQETQYF.

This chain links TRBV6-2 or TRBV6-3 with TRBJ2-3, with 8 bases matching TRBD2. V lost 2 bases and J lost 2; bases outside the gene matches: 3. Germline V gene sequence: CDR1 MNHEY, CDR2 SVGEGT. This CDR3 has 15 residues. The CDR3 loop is CASSYPGGYTDTQYF. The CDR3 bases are TGTGCCAGCAGTTACCCGGGGGGGTACACAGATACGCAGTATTTT.